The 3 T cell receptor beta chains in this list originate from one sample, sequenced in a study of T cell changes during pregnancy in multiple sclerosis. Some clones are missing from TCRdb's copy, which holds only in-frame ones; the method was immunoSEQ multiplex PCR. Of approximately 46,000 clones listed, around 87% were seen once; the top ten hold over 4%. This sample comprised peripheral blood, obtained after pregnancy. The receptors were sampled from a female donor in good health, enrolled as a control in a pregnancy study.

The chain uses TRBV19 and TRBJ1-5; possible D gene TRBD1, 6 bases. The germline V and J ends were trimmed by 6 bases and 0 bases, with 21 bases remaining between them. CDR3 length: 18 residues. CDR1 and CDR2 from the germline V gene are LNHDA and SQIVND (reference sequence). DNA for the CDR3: TGTGCCAGTAGCCTGAGATTCCAGGGGCAGTATAGCAATCAGCCCCAGCATTTT. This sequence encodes CASSLRFQGQYSNQPQHF.

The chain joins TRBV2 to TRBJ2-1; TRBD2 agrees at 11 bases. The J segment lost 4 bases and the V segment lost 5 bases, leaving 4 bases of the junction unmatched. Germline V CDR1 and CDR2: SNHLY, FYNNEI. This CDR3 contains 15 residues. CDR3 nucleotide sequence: TGTGCCAGCAGTTCGGGACTAGCGGCTTACAATGAGCAGTTCTTC. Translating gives CASSSGLAAYNEQFF.

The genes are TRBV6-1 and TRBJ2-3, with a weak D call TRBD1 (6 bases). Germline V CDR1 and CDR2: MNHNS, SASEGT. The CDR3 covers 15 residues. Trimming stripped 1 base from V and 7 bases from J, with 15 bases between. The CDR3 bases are TGTGCCAGCAGTGAAGATCGTTGGGACATTTATACGCAGTATTTT. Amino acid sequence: CASSEDRWDIYTQYF.